A selection of T cell receptor beta chains follows, all from one sample in a study of memory CD4+ T cells and cytomegalovirus serostatus. Libraries were prepared by immunoSEQ multiplex PCR; TCRdb keeps only in-frame clonotypes and omits some of them. Of about 29,000 clones listed, about 80% are singletons. Sequencing used memory CD4+ T cells from blood. The receptors originated from an adult in good health and CMV-seronegative. The CDR3 runs from the conserved cysteine through the conserved F or W. A D gene is named only where the DNA matches it firmly. Size tells how often a clone was seen (once, few, many) or the class of an expanded clone, and some rows leave it out.

TGTGCCAGCAGCTTGGGCCGGGACTATGGCTACACCTTC,CASSLGRDYGYTF,TRBV7-2,-,TRBJ1-2,-
TGTGCCAGCAGCCCCTGGCAGGGGGTTAGGCAGCCCCAGCATTTT,CASSPWQGVRQPQHF,TRBV5-7,-,TRBJ1-5,TRBD1
TGCGCCAGCAGCTCCGGGACGGAGTATTCACCCCTCCACTTT,CASSSGTEYSPLHF,TRBV5-1,few,TRBJ1-6,-
TGTGCCATCAGTGACGGCTGGAATGAGCAGTTCTTC,CAISDGWNEQFF,TRBV10-3,-,TRBJ2-1,-
TGTGCCAGCGCCCGGACTAGCGGGGTCACAGATACGCAGTATTTT,CASARTSGVTDTQYF,TRBV5-6,-,TRBJ2-3,TRBD2
TGTGCCAGTCAGACAGCGAGCTCCTATAATTCACCCCTCCACTTT,CASQTASSYNSPLHF,TRBV19,few,TRBJ1-6,-
TGCGCCAGCAGCGGCGCACAGGGGTCCCTGACCTACAATGAGCAGTTCTTC,CASSGAQGSLTYNEQFF,TRBV5-1,-,TRBJ2-1,TRBD1
TGCGCCAGCAAGGAGAACACTGAAGCTTTCTTT,CASKENTEAFF,TRBV5-1,-,TRBJ1-1,-
TGCGCCAGCAGTGCGGCGGGGAGAACGCGGACCGGGGAGCTGTTTTTT,CASSAAGRTRTGELFF,TRBV5-1,few,TRBJ2-2,-
TGTGCCAGCTCACGGTTGGAGGGGATTTGGACTGAAGCTTTCTTT,CASSRLEGIWTEAFF,TRBV18,-,TRBJ1-1,-
TGCGCCAGCAGCTTGGGACAGAGGAACACTGAAGCTTTCTTT,CASSLGQRNTEAFF,TRBV5-1,-,TRBJ1-1,-
TGTGCCAGCGCCCGACAGGGGGCTTCGACCTACGAGCAGTACTTC,CASARQGASTYEQYF,TRBV7-6,-,TRBJ2-7,TRBD1
TGTGCCAGCAGCTTAGTTGGGTTACCGGACTATGGCTACACCTTC,CASSLVGLPDYGYTF,TRBV7-2,-,TRBJ1-2,-
TGTGCCAGTAGAAAAGTTGCCTCTGGAAACACCATATATTTT,CASRKVASGNTIYF,TRBV19,-,TRBJ1-3,-
TGTGCCAGTAAGAGGGCTACGCACAATGAGCAGTTCTTC,CASKRATHNEQFF,TRBV19,-,TRBJ2-1,-
TGTGCCAGCAGCTTAGACCCGGGGAGCCATCAGCCCCAGCATTTT,CASSLDPGSHQPQHF,TRBV11-2,-,TRBJ1-5,-
TGTGCCACCAGGGACAACACGATGGGGGACTCTGGGGCCAACGTCCTGACTTTC,CATRDNTMGDSGANVLTF,TRBV10-3,-,TRBJ2-6,-
TGCGCCAGCAGTCCGGACAGGGGGAAGGATTCACCCCTCCACTTT,CASSPDRGKDSPLHF,TRBV5-1,few,TRBJ1-6,TRBD1
TGTGCCAGCTCCCAGACAGAGGGTAGTAATTCACCCCTCCACTTT,CASSQTEGSNSPLHF,TRBV18,-,TRBJ1-6,-
TGCAGCGTCAGTTTGGGGGGAAACACTGAAGCTTTCTTT,CSVSLGGNTEAFF,TRBV29-1,-,TRBJ1-1,-
TGTGCCAGCAGCGACACAAGGAACACTGAAGCTTTCTTT,CASSDTRNTEAFF,TRBV9,-,TRBJ1-1,-
TGTGCCTGGAGTCCTAATTATATCCCCATGTACCAAGAGACCCAGTACTTC,CAWSPNYIPMYQETQYF,TRBV30,-,TRBJ2-5,-
TGCAGCGTCCGGACAGGGTTACGGTACAATGAGCAGTTCTTC,CSVRTGLRYNEQFF,TRBV29-1,-,TRBJ2-1,TRBD1